This paragraph reports one T cell receptor (beta chain). Its antigen remains unidentified. The record has no base qualities; no much larger clone is one base away. In total, 600 or so healthy bone marrow donors made up the cohort. At the time of sampling, every cohort member was nominally healthy, though immune exposures that went unrecorded were likely present. The donor was CMV seronegative and belonged to the group of roughly 330 seronegative cohort members. A peripheral blood sample was collected from each donor, and TCR beta sequencing was performed on peripheral blood mononuclear cells. The Qiagen DNeasy Blood Extraction Kit was used to extract genomic DNA from the blood cell samples. The data were obtained in a study of cytomegalovirus exposure and HLA in healthy donors (TCRdb year 2017). Describing the broader study: An earlier analysis of approximately 640 of the donors reported approximately 290 Gb of sequence data and some 100 million unique TCR beta sequences from some 180 million T cells. High-throughput TCR immunosequencing, statistical association of individual TCRs with disease status, and machine learning were combined to predict cytomegalovirus infection status. Rather than drawing on any new phenotypic data, the later analysis identified candidate immune exposures from TCR beta sequences and the way those sequences occurred across donors. Among about 360 genotyped donors of the cohort, an average of approximately 240,000 unique TCR beta nucleotide sequences were sequenced per donor, roughly 20% of them non-productive. Alongside the repertoire data, information on donor age, sex, ethnicity and CMV serostatus was compiled. All discovery cohort repertoires had been generated using a single sequencing platform. About 280 gigabases of sequencing data and tens of millions of unique TCR sequences were included in an early release covering several hundred HLA-typed donors. The T cell repertoires of several hundred subjects were profiled by immunosequencing and related to cytomegalovirus serostatus. HLA typing covered class I and class II loci at four-digit resolution. A later genetic analysis used genome-wide SNP genotypes for about three fifths of the roughly 700 donors, treating that subset as a discovery cohort. To study patterns of TCR occurrence, a later analysis re-analyzed previously published TCR beta repertoires from 666 donors and added high-resolution HLA genotyping. The study was designed to test whether signatures of past pathogen exposure could be identified by cataloging public T cell receptors. In addition to the first cohort of approximately 650 subjects, a separate validation cohort of 130 or so different subjects was used. The number of donors typed differed by locus, with about 629-630 for A, B, C, DRB1 and DQB1, roughly 520 for DQA1, over 600 for DPA1, and approximately 470 for DPB1. Because of strong linkage in the cohort, roughly five DR-DQ haplotypes were treated as single units for association and clustering. The genetic ancestry cluster associated with self-reported Caucasian donors included 81% of the approximately 430 genotyped donors. In an earlier analysis of around 540 of the donors, high-throughput TCR beta sequencing was used to judge whether each TCR beta V gene segment behaved as functional or pseudogenic. The research as a whole found: Only TCR beta chains were sequenced in this cohort, and the absence of alpha or paired-chain data limited detectable features. While some public TCRs were present in many individuals, most TCR sequences turned up only very rarely across donors. According to a later analysis, most CMV-associated TCR beta chains appeared to be HLA-restricted, and the HLA associations seemed to be driven largely by CMV exposure. Sequencing depth was assumed to be roughly uniform across donors in the presence/absence analyses, though that assumption may not hold. In a later genetic analysis, a missense DCLRE1C variant was associated with V-gene and J-gene trimming of TCR beta chains, and the association was replicated in an independent cohort. A few of the identified cytomegalovirus-associated TCR beta chains were confirmed in vitro to be specific for cytomegalovirus antigens. HLA typing was unavailable for some donors at each locus, so association tests used only the typed subset. The only immune exposure information available for the cohort was CMV serostatus. A later analysis found that HLA-associated TCR beta chains were more clonally expanded and had lower generation probabilities than equally common non-associated chains. Linkage disequilibrium might explain the correlated functional status among segregating V segments, but an unknown experimental factor could not be excluded. A total of roughly 160 TCR beta chains were listed by the study as associated with cytomegalovirus. An earlier analysis of roughly 570 of the donors showed that most TCR beta V segments appeared in productive rearrangements either about 87% or about 30% of the time, which broadly matched IMGT annotations. The classifier was reported to diagnose cytomegalovirus status with high specificity and sensitivity in both the original cohort and the validation cohort. When HLA alleles, especially DR and DQ, strongly co-occurred, attributing TCR associations to individual alleles was difficult. According to a later analysis, parvovirus B19, influenza, CMV and Epstein-Barr virus appeared linked to several top co-occurrence clusters. Specific HLA alleles were associated with about 17,000 TCR beta sequences at a false discovery rate of 0.05 in a later analysis. A cluster of highly shared sequence variants was judged likely to be a technical artifact of the sequencing pipeline. It was suggested by the authors that the approach could potentially be generalized to other disease states and immunological phenotypes. In a later genetic analysis, fewer N-insertions in productive TCRs were reported among donors in an Asian-associated ancestry cluster than the roughly 700-donor mean. About 17 rarely observed V segments, including chromosome 9 orphons, were excluded from the earlier analysis of some 590 of the donors because counts were too low. In a later analysis, the rate of TCR association differed among HLA loci, with DRB1 alleles having the most associated TCRs and HLA-C alleles having the fewest. A further reported finding was that TCR beta sequences accurately predicted the HLA-A and HLA-B alleles for most subjects in the first cohort. Some IMGT-functional V segments, including TRBV6-2 and TRBV6-3, could not be distinguished by the 87-base-pair reads and were therefore excluded.

The library came from the immunoSEQ multiplex PCR assay. A mixture of 60 forward primers for TCR Vbeta segments and 13 reverse primers for TCR Jbeta segments was used in the multiplex PCR. A multiplex PCR assay on genomic DNA amplified the CDR3 region of rearranged TCR beta genes. The Illumina HiSeq System was used to sequence the amplified TCR beta libraries as 87-base-pair reads. For the original study's pipeline: Across the 500 to 750 repertoires, a later analysis counted some 80 million unique TCR beta chains, roughly 11 million of which were shared by at least two donors. To remove PCR and sequencing errors, raw reads were error-corrected and collapsed into unique sequences using a nearest-neighbor algorithm that merged closely related sequences. Alignment of CDR3 sequences to IMGT reference sequences was used to assign V, D and J gene segments. Each retained sequence needed at least a six-nucleotide match to both a V gene segment and a J gene segment. A rearrangement counted as productive if the CDR3 had no stop codons and remained in frame with V and J, and every other rearrangement counted as non-productive. Following IMGT convention, CDR3 was defined as the stretch from the second conserved V-encoded cysteine up to the conserved J-encoded phenylalanine. The earlier analysis of about 570 of the donors excluded any sequence lacking an unambiguous match to a single V gene segment. An earlier analysis of 500 to 600 of the donors classified V segments as functional when productive rearrangements were above 56.7% and as segregating when the standard deviation between donors was above 5%. To diagnose cytomegalovirus status from the catalog of TCR beta chain sequences, a statistical classification framework was built. A later analysis assigned V and J genes by comparing TCR nucleotide sequences with IMGT/GENE-DB human TR gene sequences. The TCRdist pipeline was used in a later analysis to assign CDR3 sequences and most-parsimonious VDJ recombination scenarios. A later analysis defined each TCR beta chain by its CDR3 amino acid sequence plus V-gene family, and excluded reads lacking a unique V-gene family. A later analysis removed 550 to 650 highly shared, low-generation-probability nucleotide sequences to deal with suspected cross-contamination and a sequencing artifact. In a later analysis, a clonal expansion index was calculated for each public chain from normalized within-repertoire ranks of inferred template counts. A later analysis computed generation probabilities with a VDJ recombination model fitted to out-of-frame rearrangements, and checked the results against IGoR. A later analysis scored TCR-TCR, TCR-HLA and TCR-CMV co-occurrence with hypergeometric tests, applying a repertoire-size bias correction to TCR pairs. To estimate false discovery rates, a later analysis permuted the HLA or CMV assignments 20 times. A later analysis grouped co-occurring TCRs with DBSCAN, adding TCRdist sequence similarity when clustering within HLA-allele-positive subsets. Repertoires with fewer than 30,000 or more than 120,000 public chains were left out of co-occurrence clustering, as were roughly five repertoires with anomalous nucleotide sharing. In its TCRdb copy, this immuneACCESS table keeps in-frame sequences only and misses some clones. Where compared with another copy, unresolved V genes explain less than half of these, and the others have no known cause. Clonal size and the V and J genes are those of that table, whereas D and trimming came from the DNA. This sample is represented by 210,000 or so clones; roughly 83% of them were singletons. The leading ten clones occupy over 1.1% of the sample.

The CDR3 runs 15 residues from the cysteine to the phenylalanine. Only CDR3 DNA is held: 45 bases, read in frame from base 1. V has 4 bases trimmed and J has 1 base trimmed; junction bases matching no gene number 5. CDR1 and CDR2 are read off the germline V gene as SGHAT and FQNNGV. The clonotype comes from a girl aged 5 to 17 in good health and CMV-seronegative. The chain is made from TRBV11-2 and TRBJ1-1; a stretch of 8 junction bases matches TRBD1. Sequencing was performed on PBMCs. Read as DNA, the sequence is TGTGCCAGCAGCTCTCGGACAGGGCAGAACACTGAAGCTTTCTTT. It codes for CASSSRTGQNTEAFF.